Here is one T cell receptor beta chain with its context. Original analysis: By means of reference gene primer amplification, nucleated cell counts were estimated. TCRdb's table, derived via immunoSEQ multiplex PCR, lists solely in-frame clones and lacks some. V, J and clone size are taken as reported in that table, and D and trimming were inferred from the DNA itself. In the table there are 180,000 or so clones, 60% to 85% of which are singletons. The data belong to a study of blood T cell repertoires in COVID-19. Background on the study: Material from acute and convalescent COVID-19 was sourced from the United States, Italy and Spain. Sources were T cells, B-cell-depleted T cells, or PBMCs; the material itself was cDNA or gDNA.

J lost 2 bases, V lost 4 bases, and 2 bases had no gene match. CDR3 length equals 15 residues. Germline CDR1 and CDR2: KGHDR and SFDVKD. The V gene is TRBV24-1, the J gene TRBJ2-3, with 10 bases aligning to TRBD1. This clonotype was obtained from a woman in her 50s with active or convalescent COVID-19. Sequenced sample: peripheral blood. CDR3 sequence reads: CATSDRQGATDTQYF. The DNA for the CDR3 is TGTGCCACCAGTGACCGACAGGGGGCCACAGATACGCAGTATTTT.